Described below is a single TCR beta chain sequence and its context. Its antigen specificity is not known. Within one base of it there is no much larger clone, and no base qualities were kept. The entry originates in a study of cytomegalovirus exposure and HLA in healthy donors listed by TCRdb under 2017. For context, the study as a whole: An earlier analysis of a few hundred of the donors reported 250 to 350 Gb of sequence data and about 120 million unique TCR beta sequences obtained from around 180 million T cells. An early release that covered fewer than 750 HLA-typed donors contained approximately 300 gigabases of sequencing data and some 87 million unique TCR sequences. Of the 398 genotyped donors, around 81% fell in the genetic ancestry cluster associated with self-reported Caucasian donors. The study aimed to test whether cataloging public T cell receptors could reveal signatures of past pathogen exposure. The study profiled the T cell repertoires of 550 to 700 subjects by immunosequencing and related them to cytomegalovirus serostatus. Besides the first cohort of roughly 660 subjects, a separate validation cohort made up of 120 or so different subjects was used. High-throughput TCR immunosequencing, statistical association of individual TCRs with disease status, and machine learning were combined to predict cytomegalovirus infection status. In a later analysis, previously published TCR beta repertoires from several hundred donors were re-analyzed and high-resolution HLA genotyping was added so that TCR occurrence patterns could be studied. The later analysis used no new phenotypic data to find candidate immune exposures, relying instead on TCR beta sequences and their occurrence across donors. An earlier analysis of around 580 of the donors used high-throughput TCR beta sequencing to judge whether each TCR beta V gene segment behaved as functional or pseudogenic. Donor age, sex, ethnicity and CMV serostatus were compiled alongside the repertoire data. A later genetic analysis used genome-wide SNP genotypes for about three fifths of the 666 donors, treating that subset as a discovery cohort. All discovery cohort repertoires had been generated using a single sequencing platform. HLA typing covered class I and class II loci at four-digit resolution. Typing coverage varied by locus: roughly 620-640 donors for A, B, C, DRB1 and DQB1; 500 to 550 for DQA1; more than 600 for DPA1; approximately 470 for DPB1. Because of strong linkage in the cohort, five DR-DQ haplotypes were treated as single units for association and clustering. Across some 400 genotyped donors of the cohort, an average of about 240,000 unique TCR beta nucleotide sequences per donor were sequenced, and approximately 17% of those sequences were non-productive.

The germline V gene yields SQVTM for CDR1 and ANQGSEA for CDR2. The junction shows trimming of 4 bases on V and 7 bases on J, plus 13 bases between the germline ends. The cysteine opens and the phenylalanine closes a CDR3 of 13 amino acids. Just the 39-base CDR3 DNA is kept, in frame starting at base 1. Libraries were made using the immunoSEQ multiplex PCR assay. For the multiplex PCR, a mixture combining 60 forward primers for TCR Vbeta segments and 13 reverse primers for TCR Jbeta segments was used. A multiplex PCR assay on genomic DNA amplified the CDR3 region of rearranged TCR beta genes. The Illumina HiSeq System was used to sequence the amplified TCR beta libraries as 87-base-pair reads. On the authors' methods: A later analysis tallied some 79 million unique TCR beta chains across the 600 to 700 repertoires, and some 10 million of those chains were shared by two or more donors. Raw reads were error-corrected and collapsed into unique sequences by a nearest-neighbor algorithm in which closely related sequences were merged to remove PCR and sequencing errors. To assign V, D and J gene segments, CDR3 sequences were aligned to IMGT reference sequences. For a sequence to be retained, at least a six-nucleotide match to both a V gene segment and a J gene segment was required. Rearrangements were called productive when the CDR3 lacked stop codons and stayed in frame with V and J; all others were non-productive. Following IMGT convention, CDR3 was defined as the stretch from the second conserved V-encoded cysteine to the conserved J-encoded phenylalanine. In an earlier analysis of approximately 500 of the donors, sequences lacking an unambiguous match to a single V gene segment were excluded. An earlier analysis of several hundred of the donors called V segments functional above 56.7% productive rearrangements and segregating when the between-donor standard deviation exceeded 5%. A statistical classification framework was built for diagnosing cytomegalovirus status from the catalog of TCR beta chain sequences. V and J gene assignment, in a later analysis, came from comparing TCR nucleotide sequences with IMGT/GENE-DB human TR gene sequences. Using the TCRdist pipeline, a later analysis assigned CDR3 sequences along with most-parsimonious VDJ recombination scenarios. In a later analysis, each TCR beta chain was defined by its CDR3 amino acid sequence together with its V-gene family, and reads without a unique V-gene family were excluded. To address suspected cross-contamination and a sequencing artifact, a later analysis removed 592 highly shared, low-generation-probability nucleotide sequences. In a later analysis, a clonal expansion index for each public chain was calculated from normalized within-repertoire ranks of inferred template counts. Generation probabilities in a later analysis came from a VDJ recombination model fitted to out-of-frame rearrangements, and those results were checked against IGoR. Hypergeometric tests were used in a later analysis to score TCR-TCR, TCR-HLA and TCR-CMV co-occurrence, with a repertoire-size bias correction applied to the TCR pairs. In a later analysis, false discovery rates were estimated by permuting HLA or CMV assignments 20 times. In a later analysis, co-occurring TCRs were grouped using DBSCAN, with TCRdist sequence similarity added in when clustering inside HLA-allele-positive subsets. For co-occurrence clustering, repertoires with fewer than 30,000 or more than 120,000 public chains were excluded, along with roughly 5 repertoires with anomalous nucleotide sharing. TCRdb retrieved this table from immuneACCESS and kept in-frame rearrangements only. Not all clones are present; in checked studies, unresolved V genes account for under half, and no reason is known for the remainder. The D gene and trimming were derived from the DNA, and the V and J assignments and clone size from that table. Here the sample has 150,000 to 200,000 clones; around two thirds occur a single time. Of the sample, around 3% falls within the top ten clones.

The cohort comprised approximately 700 healthy bone marrow donors. At the time of sampling, every cohort member was nominally healthy, though immune exposures that went unrecorded were likely present. The donor tested CMV seronegative and was one of the 352 seronegative cohort members. Every donor gave a peripheral blood sample, and the peripheral blood mononuclear cells from that sample were used for TCR beta sequencing. Genomic DNA extraction from the blood cell samples was performed with the Qiagen DNeasy Blood Extraction Kit. The investigation overall reported the following: An association between a missense DCLRE1C variant and V-gene and J-gene trimming of TCR beta chains was found in a later genetic analysis and replicated in an independent cohort. Linkage disequilibrium might explain the correlated functional status among segregating V segments, but an unknown experimental factor could not be excluded. The earlier analysis of 587 of the donors excluded approximately 17 rarely observed V segments, including chromosome 9 orphons, because counts were too low. The classifier was reported to diagnose cytomegalovirus status with high specificity and sensitivity in both the original cohort and the validation cohort. In a later analysis, 15,000 to 20,000 TCR beta sequences were associated with specific HLA alleles at a false discovery rate of 0.05. In the study, some 160 TCR beta chains were listed as associated with cytomegalovirus. In a later genetic analysis, fewer N-insertions in productive TCRs were reported among donors in an Asian-associated ancestry cluster than the roughly 670-donor mean. A later analysis reported that several top co-occurrence clusters appeared linked to parvovirus B19, influenza, CMV and Epstein-Barr virus. In a later analysis, TCR association rates were found to vary across HLA loci, with the most associated TCRs seen for DRB1 alleles and the fewest for HLA-C alleles. Most TCR sequences were observed very rarely across donors, whereas some public TCRs were present in many individuals. According to a later analysis, most CMV-associated TCR beta chains appeared to be HLA-restricted, and the HLA associations seemed to be driven largely by CMV exposure. In an earlier analysis of approximately 590 of the donors, most TCR beta V segments appeared in productive rearrangements about 87% or about 30% of the time, broadly matching IMGT annotations. The presence/absence analyses assumed that sequencing depth was roughly uniform across donors, and that assumption may not be true. In a later analysis, HLA-associated TCR beta chains were found to be more clonally expanded and to have lower generation probabilities than equally common non-associated chains. When HLA alleles, especially DR and DQ, strongly co-occurred, attributing TCR associations to individual alleles was difficult. The authors suggested that the approach could potentially be generalized to other disease states and immunological phenotypes. For the cohort, immune exposure information was limited to CMV serostatus. The sequencing pipeline was judged likely to have produced a cluster of highly shared sequence variants as a technical artifact. A further reported finding was that TCR beta sequences accurately predicted the HLA-A and HLA-B alleles for most subjects in the first cohort. This cohort had only TCR beta chains sequenced, and the lack of alpha or paired-chain data limited which features could be detected. The 87-base-pair reads could not distinguish some IMGT-functional V segments, including TRBV6-2 and TRBV6-3, so those segments were excluded. A few of the identified cytomegalovirus-associated TCR beta chains were confirmed in vitro to be specific for cytomegalovirus antigens. HLA typing was unavailable for some donors at each locus, so association tests used only the typed subset.

This clonotype was sampled from a man aged 40-50 years in good health and CMV-seronegative. The V gene is TRBV29-1 and the J gene is TRBJ1-4, with the D gene not clear enough to name. The sequencing input was PBMCs. The DNA sequence follows: TGCAGCGTTGCCGGAAAAGAGGGTGAAAAACTGTTTTTT. It codes for CSVAGKEGEKLFF.